One sample yielded the 25 T cell receptor beta chains listed below, sequenced in a study of blood T cell repertoires in COVID-19. Repertoires were generated with immunoSEQ multiplex PCR, while TCRdb's copy carries only in-frame clones and drops some. Of 65,000 to 85,000 clones detected, around 90% appear once; the ten largest clones hold approximately 10%. The sequenced sample consisted of peripheral blood. All receptors derive from a woman under 30 with acute or convalescent COVID-19.

The chain links TRBV7-9 to TRBJ2-5; TRBD2 aligns across 8 bases. V lost 6 bases, J lost 4 bases, and 7 bases stayed unmatched. The CDR3 totals 14 residues. The V gene's germline CDR1 is SEHNR and CDR2 FQNEAQ (reference sequence). CDR3 DNA: TGTGCCAGCAGTCCAGGACTAGCCGGAGAGACCCAGTACTTC. Protein sequence: CASSPGLAGETQYF.

This clone was observed a single time. The rearrangement links TRBV11-2 to TRBJ1-6; 10 nucleotides align to TRBD1. The CDR3 contains 15 residues. Germline V gives CDR1 SGHAT, CDR2 FQNNGV. V was clipped by 5 bases and J by 7 bases; unmatched bases: 5. This CDR3 is CASSGRTGGNSPLHF. The CDR3 DNA follows: TGTGCCAGCAGCGGTCGGACAGGGGGGAATTCACCCCTCCACTTT.

The rearrangement uses TRBV11-2 and TRBJ2-5, with a possible D match to TRBD1 (6 bases). CDR1 SGHAT and CDR2 FQNNGV come from the germline V gene. The CDR3 spans 17 residues. Trimming cost V 1 base and J 2 bases, with 17 bases left between them. The CDR3 DNA reads TGTGCCAGCAGCTTAGTCCGTTCGACAGGAAGACAAGAGACCCAGTACTTC. This sequence encodes CASSLVRSTGRQETQYF.

The chain employs TRBV28 and TRBJ2-1; D gene unclear. Per the germline V gene, CDR1 is MDHEN and CDR2 is SYDVKM. Deletions cut 2 bases from V and 2 bases from J, with 19 bases between. The CDR3 totals 18 residues. CDR3 sequence (DNA): TGTGCCAGCAGTTTAAGAAATCCGTATGAGGCCACCTACAATGAGCAGTTCTTC. Amino acids: CASSLRNPYEATYNEQFF.

The genes are TRBV28 and TRBJ1-4; TRBD1 matches at 9 bases. The CDR3 is 13 amino acids. Looked up from germline, CDR1 is MDHEN and CDR2 is SYDVKM. Trimming removed 4 bases from V and 7 bases from J; junction bases left unmatched: 1. The CDR3 sequence is CASSYRGREKLFF. DNA for the CDR3: TGTGCCAGCAGTTACAGGGGGCGTGAAAAACTGTTTTTT.

The V call is TRBV5-1, the J call TRBJ2-5, with D perhaps TRBD1 (6 bases). The CDR3 sequence is 13 residues long. Germline CDR1 SGHRS, CDR2 YFSETQ. V was trimmed by 5 bases and J by 3 bases, leaving 11 bases between them. CDR3 loop: CASRRDIEETQYF. In nucleotides, the CDR3 is TGCGCCAGCAGGAGGGACATTGAAGAGACCCAGTACTTC.

This chain's CDR3 is CASSLDSSGANVLTF. The CDR3 coding sequence is TGTGCCAGCAGTCTAGACAGCTCCGGGGCCAACGTCCTGACTTTC. The V and J genes are TRBV28 and TRBJ2-6; TRBD1 might be the D (5 bases). Looked up from germline, CDR1 is MDHEN and CDR2 is SYDVKM. This CDR3 is 15 amino acids long. V lost 5 bases, J lost 4 bases, and 12 bases lay in between.

This clone occurred a few times. CDR3 coding DNA: TGTGCCAGCAGCTTAAACCGGCCGACTAGTAGTTTGAAAGGCGGGGAGCTGTTTTTT. Translation gives CASSLNRPTSSLKGGELFF. The V call is TRBV7-8, the J call TRBJ2-2, with D maybe TRBD2 (6 bases). The CDR3 runs 19 residues. Per germline, CDR1 SGHVS and CDR2 FQNEAQ. V was trimmed by 2 bases and J by 7 bases, leaving 26 bases between them.

The chain couples TRBV11-2 to TRBJ2-3; tentatively, D is TRBD1 (6 bases). The CDR3 is made up of 15 amino acids. V was clipped by 0 bases and J by 3 bases, with 10 bases between them. Germline V gene sequence: CDR1 SGHAT, CDR2 FQNNGV. The CDR3 DNA reads as TGTGCCAGCAGCTTAGATTTGGGGGCGACAGATACGCAGTATTTT. Amino acid sequence: CASSLDLGATDTQYF.

This chain uses TRBV29-1 with TRBJ2-1; 11 bases are shared with TRBD1. The CDR3 extends over 13 amino acids. V was pared by 7 bases and J by 7 bases, with 6 bases of the junction left unmatched. Germline assignment: CDR1 SQVTM and CDR2 ANQGSEA. CDR3 sequence (DNA): TGCAGCGGAGGACAGGGGGCGAGAAATGAGCAGTTCTTC. Its protein product is CSGGQGARNEQFF.

V is TRBV4-2 and J is TRBJ1-5; 7 bases line up with TRBD1. The junction had 4 bases not matched to a gene; V was cut back by 1 base and J by 4 bases. CDR1 is LGHNA and CDR2 is YNFKEQ in the germline V gene. CDR3 length equals 15 residues. The CDR3 DNA reads TGTGCCAGCAGCCAAGGCCGACAGGGAAATCAGCCCCAGCATTTT. Amino acids: CASSQGRQGNQPQHF.

A word on this clone: The sample holds other DNA sequences that translate to the same CDR3. The J gene is TRBJ1-2, the V gene TRBV5-1; 9 bases agree with TRBD1. The CDR3 length is 14 residues. CDR1 is SGHRS and CDR2 is YFSETQ in the germline V gene. V lost 2 bases and J lost 6; bases outside the gene matches: 5. The CDR3: CASSLPGQGNGYTF. In DNA, the CDR3 is TGCGCCAGCAGCTTACCGGGACAGGGAAATGGCTACACCTTC.

The genes are TRBV6-1 and TRBJ1-2, with a tentative D call TRBD1 (6 bases). CDR1 and CDR2 from the germline V gene are MNHNS and SASEGT. Trimming removed 4 bases at V and 2 bases at J, with 14 bases between. The CDR3 is 15 residues long. CDR3 loop: CASSGQGQGNYGYTF. The DNA of the CDR3 is TGTGCCAGCAGTGGGCAGGGACAAGGAAACTATGGCTACACCTTC.

This clone was seen only a few times. V is TRBV28 and J is TRBJ2-3, with a weak D call TRBD2 (6 bases). The CDR3 sequence is 13 residues long. Germline V gene data show CDR1 as MDHEN and CDR2 as SYDVKM. V gave up 6 bases and J gave up 4 bases, with 11 bases separating them. CDR3 DNA: TGTGCCAGCAGCCGACTAGACTCAGATACGCAGTATTTT. Translated, it gives CASSRLDSDTQYF.

On this clone: The sample has other DNA sequences that encode this CDR3 too. The J gene is TRBJ1-5, the V gene TRBV7-2; 9 nucleotides agree with TRBD1. V gave up 5 bases and J gave up 7 bases; unmatched junction bases: 6. This CDR3 has 14 residues. CDR1 is SGHTA, CDR2 FQGNSA, per germline. Written as DNA, the CDR3 is TGTGCCAGCAGCCCGGGACAGGGTAACCAGCCCCAGCATTTT. This codes for CASSPGQGNQPQHF.

A few counts support this clone. The J gene is TRBJ2-3, the V gene TRBV6-5, with TRBD2 identical over 11 bases. This CDR3 is 15 amino acids long. Germline CDR1 is MNHEY and CDR2 is SVGAGI. Unmatched junction bases numbered 9, after V lost 5 bases and J lost 8 bases. The CDR3 bases are TGTGCCAGCAGTCTAGCGGGAGGCAGCCCGGGTACGCAGTATTTT. It yields the protein CASSLAGGSPGTQYF.

The chain is built from TRBV6-2 or TRBV6-3 and TRBJ1-2; D is ambiguous. Germline assignment: CDR1 MNHEY and CDR2 SVGEGT. The V and J ends lost 5 bases and 4 bases respectively, with 11 bases between them. The CDR3 is made up of 13 amino acids. The CDR3 here is CASSREILYGYTF. For the CDR3, the DNA is TGTGCCAGCAGTAGGGAGATCCTCTATGGCTACACCTTC.

The CDR3 reads CAWSPGQVFSPLHF. CDR3 coding DNA: TGTGCCTGGAGTCCGGGACAGGTTTTTTCACCCCTCCACTTT. The V call is TRBV30, the J call TRBJ1-6, with 8 bases lining up with TRBD1. V shed 2 bases, J shed 9 bases, and the junction held 6 bases outside the gene matches. CDR3 size: 14 residues. CDR1 and CDR2 (germline): GTSNPN, SVGIG (reference sequence).

The chain recombines TRBV5-6 with TRBJ2-3; D is possibly TRBD1 (5 bases). Trimming removed 0 bases at V and 2 bases at J, with 13 bases between. The CDR3 covers 16 residues. The germline V gene has CDR1 SGHDT and CDR2 YYEEEE. CDR3 amino acids: CASSLVRGPLTDTQYF. DNA of the CDR3: TGTGCCAGCAGCTTGGTTAGGGGTCCACTCACAGATACGCAGTATTTT.

V is TRBV5-1 and J is TRBJ2-3, with a tentative D call TRBD2 (7 bases). The germline V gene encodes CDR1 SGHRS and CDR2 YFSETQ. V was shortened by 0 bases and J by 5 bases, with 13 bases between the two germline ends. The CDR3 totals 15 residues. The CDR3: CASSLDGGARDTQYF. DNA of the CDR3: TGCGCCAGCAGCTTGGATGGGGGGGCGCGAGATACGCAGTATTTT.

The chain joins TRBV3-1 (or the pseudogene TRBV3-2) to TRBJ2-1; D possibly corresponds to TRBD1 (7 bases). CDR1 is LGHDT, CDR2 YNNKEL, per germline (reference sequence). CDR3 length equals 14 residues. Between the trimmed V and J ends, which lost 3 bases and 5 bases, there was a span of 11 bases. CDR3 protein: CASSQDRTNNEQFF. DNA of the CDR3: TGTGCCAGCAGCCAGGACAGGACTAACAATGAGCAGTTCTTC.

V gene TRBV28 combines with J gene TRBJ2-7; 8 nucleotides line up with TRBD1. J gave up 7 bases and V 6 bases, and 11 bases lay outside the gene matches. The CDR3 covers 14 residues. CDR1 is MDHEN, CDR2 SYDVKM, per germline. The CDR3 spells CASSQDRVLGEQYF. The CDR3 nucleotides are TGTGCCAGCAGCCAGGACAGGGTTCTGGGGGAGCAGTACTTC.

This chain links TRBV5-1 with TRBJ1-1, with 8 bases aligning to TRBD1. The CDR3 extends over 16 amino acids. V lost 4 bases and J lost 0; bases outside the gene matches: 8. Germline CDR1 and CDR2: SGHRS and YFSETQ. CDR3 in amino acids: CASSGGDRRLNTEAFF. The CDR3 DNA reads TGCGCCAGCAGCGGGGGGGACAGGCGACTGAACACTGAAGCTTTCTTT.

V usage is TRBV30 and J usage is TRBJ2-2, with D maybe TRBD2 (6 bases). Trimming stripped 4 bases from V and 4 bases from J, with 13 bases between. The germline V gene encodes CDR1 GTSNPN and CDR2 SVGIG (reference sequence). CDR3 length: 14 amino acids. The CDR3 spells CAWNQDYLTGELFF. DNA of the CDR3: TGTGCCTGGAATCAGGACTACCTCACCGGGGAGCTGTTTTTT.

The CDR3 loop reads CASSEEVGRSSYNSPLHF. DNA for the CDR3: TGTGCCAGCAGTGAAGAAGTCGGGAGGAGCTCCTATAATTCACCCCTCCACTTT. The chain uses TRBV2 and TRBJ1-6, with D unresolved. V lost 1 base and J 0 bases, leaving 13 bases between the germline ends. The CDR3 runs to 18 residues. The V gene's germline CDR1 is SNHLY and CDR2 FYNNEI. The full variable domain, in which reference TRBV2 and TRBJ1-6 provide the parts outside the CDR3, is EPEVTQTPSHQVTQMGQEVILRCVPISNHLYFYWYRQILGQKVEFLVSFYNNEISEKSEIFDDQFSVERPDGSNFTLKIRSTKLEDSAMYFCASSEEVGRSSYNSPLHFGNGTRLTVT.